Each of the 32 T cell receptor beta chains below was sequenced from the same sample in a study of T cell responses to AZD1222 COVID-19 vaccine. TCRdb's copy holds only in-frame clones and misses some; the assay was immunoSEQ multiplex PCR. The sample shows around 88,000 clones, around 88% of them seen only once. Sequencing used peripheral blood, obtained on day 0 of MenACWY control vaccination. The receptor source for this set is an adult in good health.

V is TRBV5-1 and J is TRBJ2-7; 8 nucleotides match TRBD1. J gave up 2 bases and V 4 bases, and 8 bases lay outside the gene matches. Germline-derived CDR1 and CDR2 are SGHRS and YFSETQ. This CDR3 is 15 amino acids long. CDR3 nucleotide sequence: TGCGCCAGCAGCGACCGGACAGGGCCTCCCTACGAGCAGTACTTC. Amino acids: CASSDRTGPPYEQYF.

The chain couples TRBV7-9 to TRBJ1-4, with D tentatively TRBD1 (5 bases). The CDR3 has 17 residues. V lost 6 bases to trimming and J lost 0 bases, with 17 bases between them. The germline V gene has CDR1 SEHNR and CDR2 FQNEAQ (reference sequence). CDR3 sequence (DNA): TGTGCCAGCAGACGTCGGGACTCTCTTGCAACTAATGAAAAACTGTTTTTT. This encodes CASRRRDSLATNEKLFF.

J is TRBJ1-5 and V is TRBV2; no reliable D call. The CDR3 runs 15 residues. Germline V gives CDR1 SNHLY, CDR2 FYNNEI. V was shortened by 2 bases and J by 2 bases, with 10 bases between the two germline ends. The CDR3 loop is CASSERKGGNQPQHF. CDR3 coding DNA: TGTGCCAGCAGTGAACGTAAGGGTGGCAATCAGCCCCAGCATTTT.

J is TRBJ2-1 and V is TRBV11-2; perhaps TRBD2 as D (5 bases). CDR3 length: 14 residues. V gave up 1 base and J gave up 8 bases, with 12 bases separating them. Germline V gene data show CDR1 as SGHAT and CDR2 as FQNNGV. CDR3 in DNA: TGTGCCAGCAGCTTAGCCGGGATCGGGGATGAGCAGTTCTTC. Translation: CASSLAGIGDEQFF.

This sequence joins TRBV7-2 and TRBJ1-4; TRBD1 is a possible D gene (6 bases). The CDR3 loop spans 15 amino acids. Between the trimmed V and J ends, which lost 5 bases and 6 bases, there was a span of 16 bases. The V gene's germline CDR1 is SGHTA and CDR2 FQGNSA. The CDR3 bases are TGTGCCAGCAGCCTAGTTGGGACACTGGATGAAAAACTGTTTTTT. Translation: CASSLVGTLDEKLFF.

The chain carries TRBV4-1 and TRBJ2-5, with 10 bases that match TRBD2. The CDR3 consists of 16 residues. Trimming at V came to 0 bases and at J to 2 bases, leaving 3 bases not matched to a gene. Germline V gives CDR1 MGHRA, CDR2 YSYEKL. CDR3 sequence (DNA): TGCGCCAGCAGCCAAGATCTAGCGGGGGTACAAGAGACCCAGTACTTC. Amino acids: CASSQDLAGVQETQYF.

The chain joins TRBV18 to TRBJ2-3; TRBD1 aligns across 7 bases. The CDR3 has 15 residues. V lost 4 bases and J lost 1; bases outside the gene matches: 5. CDR1 is KGHSH, CDR2 LQKENI, per germline. The CDR3 DNA sequence: TGTGCCAGCTCACACGTTACAGGGGGCACAGATACGCAGTATTTT. The encoded protein is CASSHVTGGTDTQYF. Together with reference TRBV18 and TRBJ2-3, the CDR3 gives the full variable domain: NAGVMQNPRHLVRRRGQEARLRCSPMKGHSHVYWYRQLPEEGLKFMVYLQKENIIDESGMPKERFSAEFPKEGPSILRIQQVVRGDSAAYFCASSHVTGGTDTQYFGPGTRLTVL.

The chain recombines TRBV9 with TRBJ2-1; 8 bases are a match to TRBD1. CDR3 size: 15 residues. Germline CDR1 and CDR2: SGDLS and YYNGEE. V dropped 0 bases and J dropped 7; count of bases not matched to a gene: 6. Here the CDR3 DNA reads TGTGCCAGCAGCGTAGAGTGGACAGGGTTGAATGAGCAGTTCTTC. The encoded protein is CASSVEWTGLNEQFF.

This chain connects TRBV2 to TRBJ2-1; tentative D call: TRBD2 (7 bases). The V gene's germline CDR1 is SNHLY and CDR2 FYNNEI. The ends were cut back, 6 bases at V and 6 bases at J, with 15 bases in the middle. The CDR3 totals 14 residues. CDR3 in amino acids: CASSKGGAFNEQFF. The CDR3 DNA follows: TGTGCCAGCAGCAAGGGGGGGGCCTTCAATGAGCAGTTCTTC. Variable domain in full (rest from reference TRBV2 and TRBJ2-1): EPEVTQTPSHQVTQMGQEVILRCVPISNHLYFYWYRQILGQKVEFLVSFYNNEISEKSEIFDDQFSVERPDGSNFTLKIRSTKLEDSAMYFCASSKGGAFNEQFFGPGTRLTVL.

The chain has TRBV19 and TRBJ1-5; D not certain. V dropped 5 bases and J dropped 6 bases, with 11 bases sitting between them. Germline lookup yields CDR1 LNHDA and CDR2 SQIVND (reference sequence). This CDR3 spans 13 amino acids. The CDR3 DNA sequence: TGTGCCAGTAGTTCCCCGAGTGTTCAGCCCCAGCATTTT. Protein product: CASSSPSVQPQHF.

This clone was seen just once. This chain uses TRBV2 with TRBJ2-2; D possibly corresponds to TRBD2 (6 bases). This CDR3 region has 14 residues. The V gene's germline CDR1 is SNHLY and CDR2 FYNNEI. V shed 4 bases and J shed 3 bases, with 9 bases lying between them. CDR3 bases: TGTGCCAGCAGTGTGCGGGGATACACCGGGGAGCTGTTTTTT. Translating gives CASSVRGYTGELFF. Full variable domain (missing parts from reference TRBV2 and TRBJ2-2): EPEVTQTPSHQVTQMGQEVILRCVPISNHLYFYWYRQILGQKVEFLVSFYNNEISEKSEIFDDQFSVERPDGSNFTLKIRSTKLEDSAMYFCASSVRGYTGELFFGEGSRLTVL.

The CDR3 loop is CASSPAPGTDAIQPQHF. DNA for the CDR3: TGTGCCAGCTCACCAGCCCCAGGGACAGACGCTATCCAGCCCCAGCATTTT. This sequence joins TRBV18 and TRBJ1-5, with 7 positions matching TRBD1. The germline CDR1 and CDR2 sequences are KGHSH and LQKENI. Losses at the gene ends were 2 bases for V and 7 bases for J; bases not matched to a gene: 14. The CDR3 totals 17 residues.

The CDR3 sequence: CSVVPLEGYGYTF. In DNA, the CDR3 is TGCAGCGTTGTTCCTTTGGAGGGTTATGGCTACACCTTC. V gene TRBV29-1 combines with J gene TRBJ1-2; D remains unclear. The V gene's germline CDR1 is SQVTM and CDR2 ANQGSEA. This CDR3 is built from 13 residues. V lost 4 bases, J lost 5 bases, and 14 bases lay in between. The full variable domain, completed using reference TRBV29-1 and TRBJ1-2, is SAVISQKPSRDICQRGTSLTIQCQVDSQVTMMFWYRQQPGQSLTLIATANQGSEATYESGFVIDKFPISRPNLTFSTLTVSNMSPEDSSIYLCSVVPLEGYGYTFGSGTRLTVV.

V is TRBV7-2 and J is TRBJ2-3, with TRBD2 matching over 13 bases. Looked up from germline, CDR1 is SGHTA and CDR2 is FQGNSA. Trimming cost V 5 bases and J 10 bases; bases outside gene matches: 6. This CDR3 is 14 amino acids long. CDR3 sequence: CASSRTSGGTPQYF. The CDR3 nucleotides are TGTGCCAGCAGCCGGACTAGCGGGGGTACCCCGCAGTATTTT.

The rearrangement joins TRBV18 to TRBJ1-1, with 9 bases lining up with TRBD1. Germline V CDR1 and CDR2: KGHSH, LQKENI. The junction had 9 bases not matched to a gene; V was cut back by 4 bases and J by 3 bases. This CDR3 spans 16 amino acids. The CDR3 bases are TGTGCCAGCTCACGACTCGACAGGGGGTACGACACTGAAGCTTTCTTT. Its translation: CASSRLDRGYDTEAFF.

The chain uses TRBV29-1 and TRBJ2-2, with a tentative D call TRBD1 (5 bases). The CDR3 is 11 residues long. Trimming took 7 bases from V and 5 from J, leaving 8 bases between them. Germline assignment: CDR1 SQVTM and CDR2 ANQGSEA. The CDR3 here is CSGRDTGELFF. The CDR3 nucleotides are TGCAGCGGCAGGGATACCGGGGAGCTGTTTTTT.

V gene TRBV27 combines with J gene TRBJ2-6; D is undetermined. Germline V gene data show CDR1 as MNHEY and CDR2 as SMNVEV (reference sequence). CDR3 length equals 16 residues. The ends were cut back, 2 bases at V and 0 bases at J, with 8 bases in the middle. The CDR3 DNA sequence: TGTGCCAGCAGTTTAATCCTCCCCTCTGGGGCCAACGTCCTGACTTTC. Translation gives CASSLILPSGANVLTF.

This rearrangement joins TRBV12-3 or TRBV12-4 to TRBJ2-7; D is uncertain. This CDR3 region has 13 residues. Trimming took off 5 bases at V and 7 bases at J, with 15 bases between the two ends. The CDR3 nucleotides read TGTGCCAGCAGTCACCGGGTTTCTGAAGAGCAGTACTTC. It codes for CASSHRVSEEQYF.

CDR3 loop: CAWSVGGPSYNEQFF. The CDR3 DNA sequence: TGTGCCTGGAGTGTAGGGGGCCCCTCCTACAATGAGCAGTTCTTC. V and J are TRBV30 and TRBJ2-1, with 7 bases identical to TRBD1. There are 15 residues in the CDR3. The ends lost 0 bases at V and 0 bases at J; junction bases unmatched: 2. Germline V CDR1 and CDR2: GTSNPN, SVGIG (reference sequence). The complete variable domain, with remaining parts taken from reference TRBV30 and TRBJ2-1, reads SQTIHQWPATLVQPVGSPLSLECTVEGTSNPNLYWYRQAAGRGLQLLFYSVGIGQISSEVPQNLSASRPQDRQFILSSKKLLLSDSGFYLCAWSVGGPSYNEQFFGPGTRLTVL.

This clone came up once. V and J are TRBV7-2 and TRBJ2-3; TRBD1 aligns across 9 bases. Germline lookup yields CDR1 SGHTA and CDR2 FQGNSA. The J segment lost 4 bases and the V segment lost 5 bases, leaving 10 bases of the junction unmatched. This CDR3 is 16 amino acids long. The CDR3 protein is CASSPPGQGIADTQYF. The CDR3 DNA follows: TGTGCCAGCAGCCCCCCTGGACAGGGGATTGCAGATACGCAGTATTTT.

CDR3 region: CASSSTRAPGGGYTF. CDR3 nucleotide sequence: TGTGCCAGCAGTTCTACTCGGGCCCCCGGAGGGGGCTACACCTTC. This sequence joins TRBV7-2 and TRBJ1-2, with D hard to call. This CDR3 spans 15 amino acids. Trimming pared 6 bases from V and 8 bases from J, leaving 22 bases between. The germline V gene encodes CDR1 SGHTA and CDR2 FQGNSA.

The gene calls are TRBV2 and TRBJ2-3, with TRBD2 matching 8 bases. The germline CDR1 and CDR2 sequences are SNHLY and FYNNEI. CDR3 length equals 14 residues. V lost 7 bases to trimming and J lost 4 bases; unmatched junction nucleotides: 7. CDR3 sequence reads: CASKSGLAPDTQYF. CDR3 coding DNA: TGTGCCAGCAAGAGTGGACTAGCCCCAGATACGCAGTATTTT.

This clone was detected only once. For the CDR3, the DNA is TGTGCCACCAGCAGAGATCGGGCAGGGGATCAGCCCCAGCATTTT. It translates to CATSRDRAGDQPQHF. The V and J genes are TRBV15 and TRBJ1-5, with D possibly being TRBD1 (6 bases). The germline V gene encodes CDR1 LNHNV and CDR2 YYDKDF (reference sequence). This CDR3 has 15 residues. Trimming stripped 0 bases from V and 5 bases from J, with 11 bases between. Drawing the rest from reference TRBV15 and TRBJ1-5, the complete variable domain is DAMVIQNPRYQVTQFGKPVTLSCSQTLNHNVMYWYQQKSSQAPKLLFHYYDKDFNNEADTPDNFQSRRPNTSFCFLDIRSPGLGDTAMYLCATSRDRAGDQPQHFGDGTRLSIL.

CDR3 region: CASSAQGALNEKLFF. CDR3 nucleotides: TGTGCCAGCAGCGCACAGGGGGCCCTTAATGAAAAACTGTTTTTT. The chain employs TRBV9 and TRBJ1-4; TRBD1 matches 9 bases. The trim removed 3 bases at V and 4 bases at J, leaving 4 bases unmatched. CDR3 length: 15 amino acids. The germline gives CDR1 SGDLS, CDR2 YYNGEE.

The chain employs TRBV2 and TRBJ2-1; TRBD2 matches at 8 bases. This CDR3 is 15 amino acids long. Per the germline V gene, CDR1 is SNHLY and CDR2 is FYNNEI. The ends lost 8 bases at V and 7 bases at J; junction bases unmatched: 13. The CDR3 loop is CASSTSSGALNEQFF. CDR3 DNA: TGTGCCAGCTCTACCAGTAGCGGGGCGCTGAATGAGCAGTTCTTC.

CDR3 sequence reads: CASSQDRTSNEKLFF. DNA of the CDR3: TGTGCCAGCAGCCAGGATCGGACCTCTAATGAAAAACTGTTTTTT. This chain connects TRBV4-2 to TRBJ1-4; D uncertain. The CDR3 has 15 residues. CDR1 is LGHNA and CDR2 is YNFKEQ in the germline V gene. Trimming removed 3 bases from V and 3 bases from J, with 11 bases in between.

V gene TRBV11-2 combines with J gene TRBJ1-2, with TRBD1 matching over 8 bases. The CDR3 totals 13 residues. Germline CDR1 is SGHAT and CDR2 is FQNNGV. Unmatched junction bases numbered 5, after V lost 3 bases and J lost 8 bases. The CDR3 loop reads CASSFGQGEGYTF. The CDR3 DNA sequence: TGTGCCAGCAGCTTCGGACAGGGTGAGGGCTACACCTTC.

The chain carries TRBV6-6 and TRBJ1-1; D is undetermined. Trimming stripped 6 bases from V and 0 bases from J, with 5 bases between. CDR3 length equals 12 residues. Germline-derived CDR1 and CDR2 are MNHNY and SVGAGI (reference sequence). The CDR3 DNA sequence: TGTGCCAGCAGACAGTTGAACACTGAAGCTTTCTTT. Protein product: CASRQLNTEAFF.

This chain's CDR3 is CASSYPDQETQYF. As DNA, the CDR3 is TGTGCCAGCAGCTACCCCGACCAAGAGACCCAGTACTTC. This sequence joins TRBV3-1 (or the pseudogene TRBV3-2) and TRBJ2-5; D remains ambiguous. Trimming left V 5 bases short and J 0 bases short, with 7 bases between. Germline V gene lookup returns CDR1 LGHDT and CDR2 YNNKEL (reference sequence). This CDR3 is 13 amino acids long.

This chain links TRBV4-3 with TRBJ2-3; D might be TRBD2 (7 bases). This CDR3 contains 18 residues. CDR1 and CDR2 (germline): LGHNA, YSLEER. V was pared by 0 bases and J by 2 bases, with 18 bases between. The CDR3 sequence is CASSQDAGGQGNTDTQYF. In nucleotides, the CDR3 is TGCGCCAGCAGCCAAGACGCCGGGGGGCAGGGGAACACAGATACGCAGTATTTT.

The chain employs TRBV19 and TRBJ1-3; D remains ambiguous. Deletions cut 5 bases from V and 2 bases from J, with 10 bases between. There are 14 residues in the CDR3. The germline gives CDR1 LNHDA, CDR2 SQIVND (reference sequence). The DNA of the CDR3 is TGTGCCAGTAGTTACCGGGGAACTGGAAACACCATATATTTT. Protein product: CASSYRGTGNTIYF.

This chain links TRBV5-4 with TRBJ2-7; maybe TRBD2 (7 bases). Germline V gives CDR1 SGHNT, CDR2 YYREEE (reference sequence). The CDR3 is made up of 15 amino acids. V shed 0 bases and J shed 5 bases, with 15 bases lying between them. The CDR3 coding sequence is TGTGCCAGCAGCTTGGTTGGGGGGGCGGTCAACGAGCAGTACTTC. Translated: CASSLVGGAVNEQYF.